This passage covers 22 T cell receptor beta chains from one sample sequenced in a study of identifying expanded T cells in peripheral blood. Data came from immunoSEQ multiplex PCR; TCRdb stores just in-frame clones and leaves some out. The data contain around 100,000 clones, more than 85% of them singletons. The specimen was blood. The receptors were sampled from a person between 18 and 75 years old in good health.

This chain joins TRBV19 and TRBJ2-3; 7 bases are shared with TRBD1. In germline, CDR1 is LNHDA, CDR2 SQIVND (reference sequence). The CDR3 has 20 amino acids. The J segment lost 2 bases and the V segment lost 5 bases, leaving 22 bases of the junction unmatched. In DNA form, the CDR3 reads TGTGCCAGTAGTCCGTGGGACAGCGGATTCGACACACTCTTCACAGATACGCAGTATTTT. Residues: CASSPWDSGFDTLFTDTQYF.

The gene calls are TRBV4-3 and TRBJ1-6; the D gene is possibly TRBD1 (5 bases). Trimming removed 1 base from V and 8 bases from J, with 12 bases in between. The CDR3 spans 15 residues. Germline CDR1 LGHNA, CDR2 YSLEER. CDR3 protein: CASSQVRLGDSPLHF. CDR3 DNA: TGCGCCAGCAGCCAAGTGCGATTGGGGGATTCACCCCTCCACTTT.

V usage is TRBV19 and J usage is TRBJ1-6; 10 bases are a match to TRBD1. V trimming: 3 bases; J trimming: 9 bases; junction bases outside the gene matches: 14. The CDR3 extends over 18 amino acids. CDR1 and CDR2 from the germline V gene are LNHDA and SQIVND (reference sequence). CDR3 DNA sequence: TGTGCCAGTAGTATTACCCTCCTACGGACAGGGGGAGTTTCACCCCTCCACTTT. Amino acids: CASSITLLRTGGVSPLHF.

The rearrangement joins TRBV19 to TRBJ2-2, with D perhaps TRBD1 or TRBD2 (6 bases each). CDR3 size: 15 residues. Germline CDR1 reads LNHDA; CDR2 reads SQIVND (reference sequence). The ends were cut back, 3 bases at V and 4 bases at J, with 12 bases in the middle. The CDR3 loop reads CASSIPGAVTGELFF. The CDR3 DNA reads TGTGCCAGTAGTATTCCGGGGGCGGTCACCGGGGAGCTGTTTTTT.

The gene calls are TRBV11-3 and TRBJ2-7; D ambiguous. Germline CDR1 is SGHNT and CDR2 is YENEEA. With 1 base removed from V and 7 bases from J, the gap between germline ends came to 8 bases. The CDR3 is 12 residues long. The CDR3, as DNA: TGTGCCAGCAGCTTAGGTTTCGGTGAGCAGTACTTC. Protein: CASSLGFGEQYF.

In its sample, this clone was seen a few times. The chain combines TRBV11-2 with TRBJ2-4; D is ambiguous. CDR3 size: 14 residues. V was cut by 5 bases and J by 0 bases, with 8 bases left in between. Germline CDR1 is SGHAT and CDR2 is FQNNGV. CDR3 in amino acids: CASSSRIAKNIQYF. The CDR3 DNA reads as TGTGCCAGCAGCAGTCGTATAGCCAAAAACATTCAGTACTTC. Full variable domain (remainder filled in from reference TRBV11-2 and TRBJ2-4): EAGVAQSPRYKIIEKRQSVAFWCNPISGHATLYWYQQILGQGPKLLIQFQNNGVVDDSQLPKDRFSAERLKGVDSTLKIQPAKLEDSAVYLCASSSRIAKNIQYFGAGTRLSVL.

This chain links TRBV4-3 with TRBJ2-2; D is ambiguous. Germline-derived CDR1 and CDR2 are LGHNA and YSLEER. V gave up 6 bases and J gave up 4 bases, with 15 bases separating them. This CDR3 is built from 15 residues. CDR3 sequence: CASRRGVTGTGELFF. The CDR3 DNA is TGCGCCAGCAGGCGAGGTGTCACCGGCACCGGGGAGCTGTTTTTT.

The chain is built from TRBV4-3 and TRBJ2-7; D possibly corresponds to TRBD1 (6 bases). Trimming left V 0 bases short and J 5 bases short, with 14 bases between. The CDR3 sequence is 15 residues long. Looked up from germline, CDR1 is LGHNA and CDR2 is YSLEER. CDR3 residues: CASSQDRLQGHEQYF. The CDR3 DNA sequence: TGCGCCAGCAGCCAAGATCGGCTACAGGGCCACGAGCAGTACTTC.

About this clone: A read error may explain this, as a much larger clone is one base away. The chain is built from TRBV5-1 and TRBJ2-5; 10 nucleotides align to TRBD2. CDR1 is SGHRS and CDR2 is YFSETQ in the germline V gene. V dropped 4 bases and J dropped 2; count of bases not matched to a gene: 5. The CDR3 is made up of 15 amino acids. The CDR3 protein is CASSQERGGQETQYF. CDR3 in DNA: TGCGCCAGCAGCCAAGAGCGGGGGGGGCAAGAGACCCAGTACTTC.

This chain links TRBV18 with TRBJ2-7; 7 nucleotides align to TRBD1. Germline trimming cut 3 bases from V and 6 bases from J; bases unmatched to any gene: 17. Per germline, CDR1 KGHSH and CDR2 LQKENI. CDR3 length equals 17 residues. The CDR3 sequence: CASSPLFSTGRSGEQYF. Written as DNA, the CDR3 is TGTGCCAGCTCACCCCTTTTTTCGACAGGGAGATCGGGCGAGCAGTACTTC.

V and J are TRBV10-1 and TRBJ1-5; the D gene is possibly TRBD1 (6 bases). The V and J ends lost 8 bases and 1 base respectively, with 24 bases between them. CDR3 length: 18 amino acids. Germline CDR1 is WNHNN and CDR2 is SYGVQD (reference sequence). DNA of the CDR3: TGCGCCAGCTCAATGAGAGGGGGATTTCCCATAAGCAATCAGCCCCAGCATTTT. It yields the protein CASSMRGGFPISNQPQHF.

The J gene is TRBJ1-6, the V gene TRBV6-1, with 9 nucleotides matching TRBD1. This CDR3 region has 14 residues. Losses at the gene ends were 2 bases for V and 9 bases for J; bases not matched to a gene: 2. Germline V gene sequence: CDR1 MNHNS, CDR2 SASEGT. CDR3 region: CASSERDRVSPLHF. In DNA, the CDR3 is TGTGCCAGCAGTGAACGGGACAGGGTTTCACCCCTCCACTTT.

V gene TRBV5-8 combines with J gene TRBJ2-1; D unresolved. Germline CDR1 SGHTS, CDR2 YDEGEE. Trimming left V 4 bases short and J 1 base short, with 12 bases between. The CDR3 is made up of 15 amino acids. CDR3 DNA sequence: TGTGCCAGCAGCCGAGAAGGGCGATCCTACAATGAGCAGTTCTTC. It yields the protein CASSREGRSYNEQFF.

This clone was seen a single time. This chain joins TRBV7-2 and TRBJ1-2; 9 bases match TRBD1. The J segment lost 5 bases and the V segment lost 3 bases, leaving 4 bases of the junction unmatched. CDR1 is SGHTA and CDR2 is FQGNSA in the germline V gene. This CDR3 has 14 residues. The CDR3 here is CASSFGTGPYGYTF. In nucleotides, the CDR3 is TGTGCCAGCAGCTTCGGGACAGGGCCATATGGCTACACCTTC.

Note on this clone: Other DNA sequences in this specimen translate into the identical CDR3. The chain has TRBV5-1 and TRBJ2-1; D unclear. Germline lookup yields CDR1 SGHRS and CDR2 YFSETQ. Deletions cut 2 bases from V and 7 bases from J, with 10 bases between. The CDR3 has 13 amino acids. Here the CDR3 reads CASSLGGLNEQFF. CDR3 DNA: TGCGCCAGCAGCTTAGGTGGGTTGAATGAGCAGTTCTTC.

This chain connects TRBV5-6 to TRBJ2-3, with a tentative D call TRBD2 (6 bases). V shed 0 bases and J shed 14 bases, with 13 bases lying between them. CDR1 SGHDT and CDR2 YYEEEE come from the germline V gene. The CDR3 is 12 residues long. The DNA for the CDR3 is TGTGCCAGCAGCTTGGGGGGGGTCCTCCGGTATTTT. Amino acid sequence: CASSLGGVLRYF.

The rearrangement joins TRBV5-6 to TRBJ2-6, with D perhaps given as TRBD1 or TRBD2 (5 bases each). Looked up from germline, CDR1 is SGHDT and CDR2 is YYEEEE. V was shortened by 0 bases and J by 13 bases, with 14 bases between the two germline ends. The CDR3 spans 14 residues. The CDR3 sequence: CASSLAGRPWVLTF. In nucleotides, the CDR3 is TGTGCCAGCAGCTTGGCGGGACGACCCTGGGTCCTGACTTTC.

V is TRBV4-3 and J is TRBJ2-1; TRBD2 might be the D (5 bases). The CDR3 totals 17 residues. The germline V and J ends were trimmed by 0 bases and 2 bases, with 14 bases remaining between them. Germline assignment: CDR1 LGHNA and CDR2 YSLEER. In nucleotides, the CDR3 is TGCGCCAGCAGCCAAGATTCCCTGGGAGACGCCTACAATGAGCAGTTCTTC. Encoded protein: CASSQDSLGDAYNEQFF.

A single count supports this clone. This chain links TRBV10-3 with TRBJ1-2; D is unresolved. V dropped 5 bases and J dropped 0 bases, with 13 bases sitting between them. Germline V CDR1 and CDR2: ENHRY, SYGVKD. This CDR3 contains 15 residues. Written as DNA, the CDR3 is TGTGCCATCAGTCCCCAAGGCGGGCCTAACTATGGCTACACCTTC. It is translated as CAISPQGGPNYGYTF.

V usage is TRBV15 and J usage is TRBJ1-2; D is unclear. Between the trimmed V and J ends, which lost 5 bases and 0 bases, there was a span of 7 bases. Germline loops: CDR1 LNHNV, CDR2 YYDKDF (reference sequence). CDR3 length: 13 amino acids. CDR3 in DNA: TGTGCCACCAGCGCCGGGTCTAACTATGGCTACACCTTC. Protein sequence: CATSAGSNYGYTF.

The chain combines TRBV6-6 with TRBJ1-2; D is unresolved. V shed 11 bases and J shed 2 bases, with 21 bases lying between them. This CDR3 has 15 residues. Germline V gene sequence: CDR1 MNHNY, CDR2 SVGAGI (reference sequence). The CDR3 region has the DNA TGTGCCGCCTCGACGGCACAGCCTGGCAACTATGGCTACACCTTC. Residues: CAASTAQPGNYGYTF.

V gene TRBV27 combines with J gene TRBJ2-7; no clear D gene. The V gene's germline CDR1 is MNHEY and CDR2 SMNVEV (reference sequence). The ends were cut back, 2 bases at V and 2 bases at J, with 10 bases in the middle. The CDR3 runs to 14 residues. The CDR3 protein is CASSLRSGAYEQYF. The CDR3, as DNA: TGTGCCAGCAGTTTACGGTCCGGAGCCTACGAGCAGTACTTC.